The 8 T cell receptor beta chains presented below share a single source sample, sequenced in a study of blood T cells in healthy people across ages. For the second PCR, which ran for about 6 to 11 cycles, a sample-barcoded 5' primer and a J-beta primer mix were used. TCRdb independently ran MiXCR on the 5' RACE reads; one entry per CDR3 protein. The sample has over 500,000 distinct CDR3 sequences, over 40% seen once; the top ten hold roughly 13%. Source material: blood. The receptors shown here come from an elderly woman in good health.

The gene calls are TRBV5-1 and TRBJ1-1; the match to TRBD1 covers 7 bases. The CDR3 sequence is 14 residues long. Germline CDR1 reads SGHRS; CDR2 reads YFSETQ. The trim removed 4 bases at V and 4 bases at J, leaving 7 bases unmatched. The CDR3 DNA reads TGCGCCAGCAGCCCAGGGGCAGGGGGCACTGAAGCTTTCTTT. Its protein is CASSPGAGGTEAFF.

The V and J genes are TRBV20-1 and TRBJ1-4; 10 bases are shared with TRBD1. The CDR3 consists of 13 residues. Germline CDR1 and CDR2: DFQATT and SNEGSKA (reference sequence). The J segment lost 7 bases and the V segment lost 3 bases, leaving 2 bases of the junction unmatched. The CDR3 reads CSARDRGSEKLFF. The CDR3 DNA reads TGCAGTGCTAGGGACAGGGGGAGTGAAAAACTGTTTTTT.

The genes are TRBV2 and TRBJ2-3; no clear D. The CDR3 totals 11 residues. From germline, CDR1 is SNHLY and CDR2 FYNNEI. The V end was cut by 3 bases, the J end by 6 bases, with 4 bases between. CDR3 in DNA: TGTGCCAGCAGTGATGCGGATACGCAGTATTTT. This sequence encodes CASSDADTQYF.

Remarks on this clonotype: A much larger clonotype is one base distant, so this may be a read error. This chain links TRBV20-1 with TRBJ2-7; 10 bases map to TRBD1. The tail of the sequence fits TRBJ2-4 better, so the J call may be wrong. From germline, CDR1 is DFQATT and CDR2 SNEGSKA (reference sequence). The CDR3 length is 13 residues. CDR3 nucleotide sequence: TGCAGCTCCTTCATGGACAGGGGGAACATTCAGTACTTC. It encodes CSSFMDRGNIQYF.

This sequence joins TRBV6-5 and TRBJ2-7, with 9 bases aligning to TRBD2. There are 18 residues in the CDR3. Germline CDR1 is MNHEY and CDR2 is SVGAGI. V gave up 0 bases and J gave up 2 bases; unmatched junction bases: 11. Written as DNA, the CDR3 is TGTGCCAGCAGTTACTCGACGTACGGACTAGCGCGGGCCTACGAGCAGTACTTC. Protein product: CASSYSTYGLARAYEQYF.

The chain is built from TRBV5-1 and TRBJ1-2, with 12 bases identical to TRBD1. The CDR3 has 16 residues. The germline V gene encodes CDR1 SGHRS and CDR2 YFSETQ. J gave up 4 bases and V 4 bases, and 8 bases lay outside the gene matches. The chain's CDR3 is CASSPGQGARAYGYTF. The CDR3 DNA follows: TGCGCCAGCAGCCCGGGACAGGGGGCGCGGGCCTATGGCTACACCTTC.

Turning to this clonotype: Germline is not matched at one junction end, which may reflect a read error. The gene calls are TRBV12-3 or TRBV12-4 and TRBJ2-2; TRBD2 matches at 11 bases. The CDR3 sequence is 16 residues long. In nucleotides, the CDR3 is TGCGCCAGCAGTTTCGGACTAGCGGGTAACACCGGGGAGCTGTTTTTT. Encoded protein: CASSFGLAGNTGELFF.

This clonotype has ten or more counts. The chain combines TRBV7-9 with TRBJ2-6; D possibly corresponds to TRBD1 (5 bases). Germline CDR1 and CDR2: SEHNR and FQNEAQ (reference sequence). The CDR3 is made up of 15 amino acids. V was shortened by 3 bases and J by 1 base, with 7 bases between the two germline ends. The CDR3 coding sequence is TGTGCCAGCAGCTTCTCAGGGTCTGGGGCCAACGTCCTGACTTTC. It encodes CASSFSGSGANVLTF. Drawing the rest from reference TRBV7-9 and TRBJ2-6, the complete variable domain is DTGVSQNPRHKITKRGQNVTFRCDPISEHNRLYWYRQTLGQGPEFLTYFQNEAQLEKSRLLSDRFSAERPKGSFSTLEIQRTEQGDSAMYLCASSFSGSGANVLTFGAGSRLTVL.